Sequencing of this T cell receptor beta chain was carried out in a study of T cells in Graves' hyperthyroidism and ophthalmopathy. Clinical symptoms, serum thyroxine, TRAb, thyroid ultrasound and orbital computed tomography established diagnosis. In the case of this clonotype: With a much larger clone just one base away, this may be a read error. The final CDR3 position lacks the conserved phenylalanine or tryptophan, pointing to a likely read error.

Germline-derived CDR1 and CDR2 are DFQATT and SNEGSKA (reference sequence). The CDR3 sequence is 15 residues long. Between the trimmed V and J ends, which lost 6 bases and 0 bases, there was a span of 14 bases. It was RNA transcripts that yielded the amplified TCR beta CDR3 regions. The HTBI primer set was used in a first-round RT-PCR of the TCR CDR3. One entry per CDR3 protein, called by TCRdb with MiXCR from the multiplex PCR reads. This sample yields more than 300,000 distinct CDR3 sequences, of which 18% are seen a single time; 40% belongs to the top ten. This clonotype originated in a man aged 18-30 years with Graves' ophthalmopathy. The chain combines TRBV20-1 with TRBJ1-4; D gene uncertain. The sequenced sample was blood. The DNA of the CDR3 is TGCAGTGCCCGGGTTGGGGTCCCAACTAATGAAAAACTGTTTTCT. Protein product: CSARVGVPTNEKLFS.